This T cell receptor (beta chain) was sequenced during a study of cytomegalovirus exposure and HLA in healthy donors (dated by TCRdb to the late 2010s). Regarding the study in general: An earlier analysis of roughly 610 of the donors reported 276 Gb of sequence data and 90 million to 120 million unique TCR beta sequences obtained from 150 million to 200 million T cells. An early release covering roughly 600 HLA-typed donors comprised 250 to 350 gigabases of sequencing data and tens of millions of unique TCR sequences. Among the approximately 400 genotyped donors, around 81% belonged to the genetic ancestry cluster associated with self-reported Caucasian donors. The aim of the study was to test whether cataloging public T cell receptors could identify signatures of past pathogen exposure. The study profiled the T cell repertoires of under 850 subjects by immunosequencing and related them to cytomegalovirus serostatus. Besides the first cohort of some 670 subjects, a separate validation cohort made up of 120 different subjects was used. High-throughput TCR immunosequencing, statistical association of individual TCRs with disease status, and machine learning were combined to predict cytomegalovirus infection status. A later analysis re-examined previously published TCR beta repertoires from 600 to 700 donors and added high-resolution HLA genotyping to investigate patterns of TCR occurrence. The later analysis used no new phenotypic data to find candidate immune exposures, relying instead on TCR beta sequences and their occurrence across donors. To decide whether each TCR beta V gene segment behaved as functional or pseudogenic, an earlier analysis of some 570 of the donors relied on high-throughput TCR beta sequencing. Donor age, sex, ethnicity and CMV serostatus were compiled together with the repertoire data. A later genetic analysis used genome-wide SNP genotypes for about 55% of the 666 donors, treating that subset as a discovery cohort. Every repertoire in the discovery cohort had been generated on one and the same sequencing platform. HLA typing included class I and class II loci at four-digit resolution. Typing coverage differed by locus: A, B, C, DRB1 and DQB1 were typed in roughly 629-630 donors, DQA1 in roughly 510, DPA1 in 600 to 610, and DPB1 in 450 to 490. Because of strong linkage in the cohort, roughly five DR-DQ haplotypes were treated as single units for association and clustering. Among 398 genotyped donors of the cohort, an average of around 240,000 unique TCR beta nucleotide sequences was sequenced per donor, of which about 20% were non-productive.

The investigation overall reported the following: Across donors, most TCR sequences were observed very rarely, whereas some public TCRs were present in many individuals. In a later analysis, around 17,000 TCR beta sequences were associated with specific HLA alleles at a false discovery rate of 0.05. In a later analysis, HLA-associated TCR beta chains showed more clonal expansion and lower generation probabilities than non-associated chains that were equally common. Because the 87-base-pair reads could not distinguish some IMGT-functional V segments, including TRBV6-2 and TRBV6-3, those segments were excluded. Most CMV-associated TCR beta chains appeared to be HLA-restricted in a later analysis, and the HLA associations seemed to be driven largely by CMV exposure. Because some donors lacked HLA typing at each locus, the association tests relied only on the typed subset. Assigning TCR associations to individual alleles was difficult when HLA alleles, especially DR and DQ, strongly co-occurred. Approximately 18 rarely observed V segments, including chromosome 9 orphons, were excluded from the earlier analysis of several hundred of the donors because counts were too low. A further reported finding was that TCR beta sequences accurately predicted the HLA-A and HLA-B alleles for most subjects in the first cohort. For the cohort, immune exposure information was limited to CMV serostatus. A total of 150 to 200 TCR beta chains were listed by the study as associated with cytomegalovirus. Linkage disequilibrium might explain the correlated functional status among segregating V segments, but an unknown experimental factor could not be ruled out. In both the original and validation cohorts, the classifier was reported to diagnose cytomegalovirus status with high specificity and sensitivity. The presence/absence analyses assumed that sequencing depth was roughly uniform across donors, and that assumption may not be true. Only TCR beta chains were sequenced in this cohort, and the absence of alpha or paired-chain data limited detectable features. Compared with the 666-donor mean, donors in an Asian-associated ancestry cluster had fewer N-insertions in productive TCRs, according to a later genetic analysis. The authors suggested that the approach could potentially be extended to other disease states and immunological phenotypes. In vitro tests confirmed that a few of the cytomegalovirus-associated TCR beta chains recognize cytomegalovirus antigens. A later genetic analysis associated a missense DCLRE1C variant with V-gene and J-gene trimming of TCR beta chains, and an independent cohort replicated the association. In an earlier analysis of some 500 of the donors, most TCR beta V segments appeared in productive rearrangements about 87% or about 30% of the time, broadly matching IMGT annotations. A later analysis found that TCR association rates varied across HLA loci, with DRB1 alleles showing the most associated TCRs and HLA-C alleles the fewest. A cluster of highly shared sequence variants was judged likely to be a technical artifact of the sequencing pipeline. In a later analysis, several top co-occurrence clusters were reported to appear linked to parvovirus B19, influenza, CMV and Epstein-Barr virus.

In total, more than 500 healthy bone marrow donors made up the cohort. At the time of sampling, all cohort members were nominally healthy, though unrecorded immune exposures were likely present. The donor tested CMV seropositive, placing the donor among the 289 seropositive members of the cohort. Each donor provided a peripheral blood sample, and peripheral blood mononuclear cells were used for TCR beta sequencing. Genomic DNA was extracted from the blood cell samples with the Qiagen DNeasy Blood Extraction Kit. Turning to this clone: No antigen is known for it. No much larger clone exists at a distance of one base, and base qualities are not known.

Library preparation employed the immunoSEQ multiplex PCR assay. For the multiplex PCR, a mixture combining 60 forward primers for TCR Vbeta segments and 13 reverse primers for TCR Jbeta segments was used. A multiplex PCR assay on genomic DNA amplified the CDR3 region of rearranged TCR beta genes. The amplified TCR beta libraries were sequenced on the Illumina HiSeq System as 87-base-pair reads. The study's processing was this. A later analysis tallied 75 million to 95 million unique TCR beta chains across the 550 to 850 repertoires, and around 10 million of those chains were shared by two or more donors. A nearest-neighbor algorithm error-corrected the raw reads and collapsed the reads into unique sequences, merging closely related sequences to remove PCR and sequencing errors. CDR3 sequences were aligned to IMGT reference sequences to assign V, D and J gene segments. For a sequence to be retained, at least a six-nucleotide match to both a V gene segment and a J gene segment was required. Rearrangements were called productive when the CDR3 lacked stop codons and stayed in frame with V and J; all others were non-productive. CDR3 was defined by IMGT convention, running from the second conserved V-encoded cysteine to the conserved J-encoded phenylalanine. In an earlier analysis of around 540 of the donors, sequences lacking an unambiguous match to a single V gene segment were excluded. In an earlier analysis of a few hundred of the donors, V segments were called functional above 56.7% productive rearrangements and were called segregating when the between-donor standard deviation exceeded 5%. To diagnose cytomegalovirus status from the catalog of TCR beta chain sequences, a statistical classification framework was built. In a later analysis, TCR nucleotide sequences were compared against IMGT/GENE-DB human TR gene sequences so that V and J genes could be assigned. Using the TCRdist pipeline, a later analysis assigned CDR3 sequences along with most-parsimonious VDJ recombination scenarios. In a later analysis, each TCR beta chain was defined by its CDR3 amino acid sequence together with its V-gene family, and reads lacking a unique V-gene family were excluded. To address suspected cross-contamination and a sequencing artifact, a later analysis removed over 500 highly shared, low-generation-probability nucleotide sequences. For each public chain, a later analysis derived a clonal expansion index from normalized ranks of inferred template counts within each repertoire. A later analysis computed generation probabilities with a VDJ recombination model fitted to out-of-frame rearrangements, and checked the results against IGoR. In a later analysis, hypergeometric tests were used to score TCR-TCR, TCR-HLA and TCR-CMV co-occurrence, with a repertoire-size bias correction applied to TCR pairs. To estimate false discovery rates, a later analysis permuted the HLA or CMV assignments 20 times. In a later analysis, co-occurring TCRs were grouped with DBSCAN, and TCRdist sequence similarity was added when clustering was performed within HLA-allele-positive subsets. Repertoires with fewer than 30,000 or more than 120,000 public chains were left out of co-occurrence clustering, as were five repertoires with anomalous nucleotide sharing. The immuneACCESS repertoire file appears here via TCRdb, limited to in-frame rearrangements. These files lack a portion of the clones; in checked studies, under half of the deficit traces to unresolved V genes, and the cause of the others is not known. Clone size and V and J calls were adopted from that table, with D and trimming inferred from the DNA. The sample table lists about 120,000 clones, about 75% of them with a count of one. The top ten clones comprise more than 10% of the sample.

Measured from the cysteine to the phenylalanine, the CDR3 is 14 residues long. Just CDR3 DNA is preserved here, 42 bases in frame from base 1. The germline V gene (reference sequence) supplies CDR1 SGHKS and CDR2 YYEKEE. Germline trimming amounts to 3 bases on V and 9 bases on J, with 6 as the count of junction bases outside the gene matches. Recombination joined TRBV5-5 with TRBJ1-6, with TRBD1 identical over 7 junction bases. The specimen was PBMCs. The receptor was derived from a middle-aged woman in good health and CMV-seropositive. Here the CDR3 is given as CASSYDRESSPLHF. The nucleotides read TGTGCCAGCAGCTACGACAGGGAAAGTTCACCCCTCCACTTT.